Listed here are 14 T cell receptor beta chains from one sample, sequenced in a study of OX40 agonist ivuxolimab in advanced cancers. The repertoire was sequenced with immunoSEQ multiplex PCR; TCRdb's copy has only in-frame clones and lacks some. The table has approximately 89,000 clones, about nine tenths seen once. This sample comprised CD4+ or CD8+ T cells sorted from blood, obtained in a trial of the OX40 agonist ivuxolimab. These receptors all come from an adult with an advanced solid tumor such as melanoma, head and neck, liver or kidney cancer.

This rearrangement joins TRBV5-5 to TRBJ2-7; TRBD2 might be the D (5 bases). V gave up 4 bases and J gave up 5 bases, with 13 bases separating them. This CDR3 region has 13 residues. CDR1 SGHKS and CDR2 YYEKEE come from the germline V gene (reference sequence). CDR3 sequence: CASSPGPRDEQYF. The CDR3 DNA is TGTGCCAGCAGCCCAGGACCGCGGGACGAGCAGTACTTC. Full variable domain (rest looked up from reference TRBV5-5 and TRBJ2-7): DAGVTQSPTHLIKTRGQQVTLRCSPISGHKSVSWYQQVLGQGPQFIFQYYEKEERGRGNFPDRFSARQFPNYSSELNVNALLLGDSALYLCASSPGPRDEQYFGPGTRLTVT.

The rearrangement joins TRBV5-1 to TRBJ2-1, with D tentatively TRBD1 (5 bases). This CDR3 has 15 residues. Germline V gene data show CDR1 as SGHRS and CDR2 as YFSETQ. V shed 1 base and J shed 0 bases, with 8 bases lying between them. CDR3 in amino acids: CASSLKDTSYNEQFF. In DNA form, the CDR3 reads TGCGCCAGCAGCTTGAAGGACACCTCCTACAATGAGCAGTTCTTC.

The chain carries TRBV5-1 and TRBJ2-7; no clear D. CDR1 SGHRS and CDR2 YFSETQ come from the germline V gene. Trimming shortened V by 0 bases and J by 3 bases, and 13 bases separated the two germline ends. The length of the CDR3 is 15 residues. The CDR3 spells CASSLDRYRNYEQYF. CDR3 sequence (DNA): TGCGCCAGCAGCTTGGATAGGTACCGAAACTACGAGCAGTACTTC.

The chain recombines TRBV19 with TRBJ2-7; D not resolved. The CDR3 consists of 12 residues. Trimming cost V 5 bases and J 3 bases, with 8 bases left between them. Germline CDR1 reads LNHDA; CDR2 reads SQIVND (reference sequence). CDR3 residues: CASSLVNYEQYF. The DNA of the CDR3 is TGTGCCAGTAGTCTGGTTAACTACGAGCAGTACTTC.

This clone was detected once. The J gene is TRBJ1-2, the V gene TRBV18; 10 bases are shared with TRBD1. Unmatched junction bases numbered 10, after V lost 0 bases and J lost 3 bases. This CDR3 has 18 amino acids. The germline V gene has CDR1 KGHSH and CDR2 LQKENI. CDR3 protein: CASSPPRAAGTGDYGYTF. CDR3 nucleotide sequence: TGTGCCAGCTCACCACCTCGTGCGGCCGGGACAGGGGACTATGGCTACACCTTC.

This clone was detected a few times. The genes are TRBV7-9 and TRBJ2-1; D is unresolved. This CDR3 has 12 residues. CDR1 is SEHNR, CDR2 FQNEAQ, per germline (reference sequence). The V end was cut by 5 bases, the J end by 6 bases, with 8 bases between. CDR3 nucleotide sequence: TGTGCCAGCAGCCCTCGGGCCAATGAGCAGTTCTTC. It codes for CASSPRANEQFF.

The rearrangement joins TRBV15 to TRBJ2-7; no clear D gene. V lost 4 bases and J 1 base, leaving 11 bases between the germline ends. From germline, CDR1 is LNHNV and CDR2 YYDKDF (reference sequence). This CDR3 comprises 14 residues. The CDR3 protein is CATSTPDVSYEQYF. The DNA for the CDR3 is TGTGCCACCAGCACGCCGGACGTATCCTACGAGCAGTACTTC.

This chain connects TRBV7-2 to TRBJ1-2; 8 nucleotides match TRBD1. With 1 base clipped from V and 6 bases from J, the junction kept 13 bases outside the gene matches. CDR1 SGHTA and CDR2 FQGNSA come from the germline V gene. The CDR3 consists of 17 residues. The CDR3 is CASSLVLQGALVDGYTF. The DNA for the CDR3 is TGTGCCAGCAGCTTAGTACTCCAGGGGGCCCTAGTAGATGGCTACACCTTC. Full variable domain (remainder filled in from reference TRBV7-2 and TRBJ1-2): GAGVSQSPSNKVTEKGKDVELRCDPISGHTALYWYRQSLGQGLEFLIYFQGNSAPDKSGLPSDRFSAERTGGSVSTLTIQRTQQEDSAVYLCASSLVLQGALVDGYTFGSGTRLTVV.

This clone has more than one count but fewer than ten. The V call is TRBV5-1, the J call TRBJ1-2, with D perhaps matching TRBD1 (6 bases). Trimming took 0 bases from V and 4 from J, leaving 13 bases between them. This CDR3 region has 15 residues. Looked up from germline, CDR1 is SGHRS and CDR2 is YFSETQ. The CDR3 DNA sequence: TGCGCCAGCAGCTTGGGGGTACAGGGAGCCTATGGCTACACCTTC. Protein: CASSLGVQGAYGYTF.

This CDR3 is CASSSLTGSRTEAFF. The CDR3 bases are TGTGCCAGCAGCTCATTGACAGGGTCGAGGACTGAAGCTTTCTTT. The chain is built from TRBV5-6 and TRBJ1-1; 7 positions agree with TRBD1. The V and J ends lost 3 bases and 5 bases, in that order; junction bases with no gene match: 10. The germline CDR1 and CDR2 sequences are SGHDT and YYEEEE. The CDR3 contains 15 residues.

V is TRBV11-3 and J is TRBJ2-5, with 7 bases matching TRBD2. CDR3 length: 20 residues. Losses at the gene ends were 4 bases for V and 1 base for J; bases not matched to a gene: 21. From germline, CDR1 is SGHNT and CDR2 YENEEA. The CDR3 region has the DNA TGTGCCAGCAGCTCCACCCGCACACCTGGACTAGATGGGGTCCAAGAGACCCAGTACTTC. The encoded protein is CASSSTRTPGLDGVQETQYF.

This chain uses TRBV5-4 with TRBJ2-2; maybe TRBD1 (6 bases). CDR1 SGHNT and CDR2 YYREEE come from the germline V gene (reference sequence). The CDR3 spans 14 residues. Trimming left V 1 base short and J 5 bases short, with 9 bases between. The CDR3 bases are TGTGCCAGCAGCTTGCGGACAGAAACCGGGGAGCTGTTTTTT. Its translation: CASSLRTETGELFF.

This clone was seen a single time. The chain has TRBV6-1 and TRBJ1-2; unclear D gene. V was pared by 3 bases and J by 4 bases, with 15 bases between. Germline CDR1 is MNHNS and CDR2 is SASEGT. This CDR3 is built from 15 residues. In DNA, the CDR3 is TGTGCCAGCAGTGATGGCCTGAGGCGCCCCTATGGCTACACCTTC. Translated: CASSDGLRRPYGYTF.

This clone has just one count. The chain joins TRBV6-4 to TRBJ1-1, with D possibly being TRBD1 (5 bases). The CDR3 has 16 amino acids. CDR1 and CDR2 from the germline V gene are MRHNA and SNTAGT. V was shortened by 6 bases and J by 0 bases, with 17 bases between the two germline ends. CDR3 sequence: CASSLDSNRLNTEAFF. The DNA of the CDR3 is TGTGCCAGCAGCCTCGACAGCAACAGGTTGAACACTGAAGCTTTCTTT.